These T cell receptor beta chains were read from a single sample in a study of Graves' ophthalmopathy and Graves' hyperthyroidism. TCRdb processed the multiplex PCR reads anew with MiXCR; each CDR3 protein has one entry. The sample lists hundreds of thousands of distinct CDR3 sequences; roughly an eighth were seen once. Sample: blood. The receptors were sampled from a young woman with Graves' ophthalmopathy. CDR3s include the opening cysteine and the closing phenylalanine or tryptophan. D genes are given only for firm matches. Clone size is shown for a subset of rows, as once, few, many or a class of expanded clone.

clone_size: NA
v_call: TRBV2
d_call: NA
j_call: TRBJ2-6
cdr3_nt: TGTGCCAGCAGTGAATGGGTCGACCTGGGAGGGGCCAACGTCCTGACTTTC
cdr3_aa: CASSEWVDLGGANVLTF

clone_size: many
v_call: TRBV28
d_call: TRBD1
j_call: TRBJ1-2
cdr3_nt: TGTGCCAGCAGTAGGAGGACAGGAGTCTCCTATGGCTACACCTTC
cdr3_aa: CASSRRTGVSYGYTF

clone_size: many
v_call: TRBV12-3/TRBV12-4
d_call: TRBD1
j_call: TRBJ2-7
cdr3_nt: TGTGCCAGCAGTCATGACAGGGCCACCTTACCTTACGAGCAGTACTTC
cdr3_aa: CASSHDRATLPYEQYF

clone_size: many
v_call: TRBV6-5
d_call: NA
j_call: TRBJ1-1
cdr3_nt: TGTGCCAGCTCTCGAAGGGGGGGCGGCACTGAAGCTTTCTTT
cdr3_aa: CASSRRGGGTEAFF

clone_size: few
v_call: TRBV2
d_call: TRBD1
j_call: TRBJ2-2
cdr3_nt: TGTGCCAGCAGTGGACCAGGGGGCGGGGAGCTGTTTTTT
cdr3_aa: CASSGPGGGELFF

clone_size: few
v_call: TRBV6-1
d_call: TRBD1
j_call: TRBJ1-1
cdr3_nt: TGTGCCAGCAGCAAAAAACAGGGGGCCTCTGAAGCTTTCTTT
cdr3_aa: CASSKKQGASEAFF

clone_size: many
v_call: TRBV11-2
d_call: NA
j_call: TRBJ1-6
cdr3_nt: TGTGCCAGCAGCTACCTGGGAAGTGCACATAATTCACCCCTCCACTTT
cdr3_aa: CASSYLGSAHNSPLHF

clone_size: many
v_call: TRBV10-3
d_call: TRBD2
j_call: TRBJ2-3
cdr3_nt: TGTGCCATCAGTGAGGCCAGCGGGGGCTTCACAGATACGCAGTATTTT
cdr3_aa: CAISEASGGFTDTQYF

clone_size: many
v_call: TRBV6-4
d_call: NA
j_call: TRBJ2-7
cdr3_nt: TGTGCCAGCGGTTCAGACAGCTACGAGCAGTACTTC
cdr3_aa: CASGSDSYEQYF

clone_size: many
v_call: TRBV6-1
d_call: NA
j_call: TRBJ1-2
cdr3_nt: TGTGCCAGCAGTGAACGAAAGGACACAACCTATGGCTACACCTTC
cdr3_aa: CASSERKDTTYGYTF

clone_size: many
v_call: TRBV5-1
d_call: TRBD1
j_call: TRBJ2-7
cdr3_nt: TGCGCCAGCAGCTCCAGACAGGGCTGGTACGAGCAGTACTTC
cdr3_aa: CASSSRQGWYEQYF

clone_size: once
v_call: TRBV6-5
d_call: NA
j_call: TRBJ1-4
cdr3_nt: TGTGCCAGCAGTACTGCGGGAGCAACTAATGAAAAACTGTTTTTT
cdr3_aa: CASSTAGATNEKLFF

clone_size: many
v_call: TRBV11-2
d_call: NA
j_call: TRBJ2-7
cdr3_nt: TGTGCCAGCAGCTTCACTCCTCAAAGCTACGAGCAGTACTTC
cdr3_aa: CASSFTPQSYEQYF

clone_size: many
v_call: TRBV11-2
d_call: NA
j_call: TRBJ2-7
cdr3_nt: TGTGCCAGCAGCGAGGATTTCCAGTCCTACGAGCAGTACTTC
cdr3_aa: CASSEDFQSYEQYF

clone_size: NA
v_call: TRBV6-1
d_call: TRBD1
j_call: TRBJ1-1
cdr3_nt: TGTGCCAGCAGTGTGACAGGGGTCAGGGAAGCCTTCTTT
cdr3_aa: CASSVTGVREAFF

clone_size: many
v_call: TRBV2
d_call: NA
j_call: TRBJ1-1
cdr3_nt: TGTGCCAGCAGTCGGACAGTCGTGAACACTGAAGCTTTCTTT
cdr3_aa: CASSRTVVNTEAFF

clone_size: few
v_call: TRBV12-3/TRBV12-4
d_call: TRBD1
j_call: TRBJ2-5
cdr3_nt: TGTGCCAGCAACCGACAGGGGGCCCAAGAGACCCAGTACTTC
cdr3_aa: CASNRQGAQETQYF

clone_size: many
v_call: TRBV28
d_call: TRBD1
j_call: TRBJ2-4
cdr3_nt: TGTGCCAGCAAGCGACAGGGGTTAGAAAACATTCAGTACTTC
cdr3_aa: CASKRQGLENIQYF

clone_size: few
v_call: TRBV10-3
d_call: NA
j_call: TRBJ1-2
cdr3_nt: TGTGCCATCTTTGGACAGAACAGTAACTATGGCTACACCTTC
cdr3_aa: CAIFGQNSNYGYTF

clone_size: many
v_call: TRBV20-1
d_call: NA
j_call: TRBJ2-7
cdr3_nt: TGCAGTGCTAGACAGCCTTCCTACGAGCAGTACTTC
cdr3_aa: CSARQPSYEQYF

clone_size: many
v_call: TRBV29-1
d_call: NA
j_call: TRBJ1-2
cdr3_nt: TGCAGCGTTTGGGAGGGGTCCTATGGCTACACCTTC
cdr3_aa: CSVWEGSYGYTF

clone_size: many
v_call: TRBV6-1
d_call: NA
j_call: TRBJ2-7
cdr3_nt: TGTGCCAGCAGTGACCTAGGGGCCGACGAGCAGTACTTC
cdr3_aa: CASSDLGADEQYF

clone_size: many
v_call: TRBV6-5
d_call: NA
j_call: TRBJ2-2
cdr3_nt: TGTGCCAGCAGCCCTCCCGCAGGGGCCACCGGGGAGCTGTTTTTT
cdr3_aa: CASSPPAGATGELFF

clone_size: few
v_call: TRBV25-1
d_call: NA
j_call: TRBJ1-2
cdr3_nt: TGTGCCAGCAGTGAGAGGGATCTCTATGGCTACACCTTC
cdr3_aa: CASSERDLYGYTF

clone_size: many
v_call: TRBV7-2
d_call: TRBD1
j_call: TRBJ1-2
cdr3_nt: TGTGCCAGCAGCTTCGGGACAGCAGTTAACTATGGCTACACCTTC
cdr3_aa: CASSFGTAVNYGYTF

clone_size: many
v_call: TRBV11-1
d_call: NA
j_call: TRBJ2-5
cdr3_nt: TGTGCCAGCAGCTTAAGCCCCAACAGGGAACAGACCCAGTACTTC
cdr3_aa: CASSLSPNREQTQYF

clone_size: many
v_call: TRBV29-1
d_call: NA
j_call: TRBJ2-7
cdr3_nt: TGCAGCGTTGAGGGCGTCCGCGACTACGAGCAGTACTTC
cdr3_aa: CSVEGVRDYEQYF

clone_size: many
v_call: TRBV24-1
d_call: TRBD2
j_call: TRBJ2-5
cdr3_nt: TGTGCCACCAGTGACCGAGCGGGAGACGTCAGGGGGACCCAGTACTTC
cdr3_aa: CATSDRAGDVRGTQYF

clone_size: many
v_call: TRBV28
d_call: NA
j_call: TRBJ1-2
cdr3_nt: TGTGCCAGCAGTTCCCCCGCAGGGCCCTATGGCTACACCTTC
cdr3_aa: CASSSPAGPYGYTF

clone_size: many
v_call: TRBV7-8
d_call: TRBD1
j_call: TRBJ2-6
cdr3_nt: TGTGCCAGCAGCGCGACAGGGGGCTCTGGGGCCAACGTCCTGACTTTC
cdr3_aa: CASSATGGSGANVLTF

clone_size: NA
v_call: TRBV30
d_call: NA
j_call: TRBJ2-2
cdr3_nt: TGTGCCTGGAGGGGACGAGGTACCGGGGAGCTGTTTTTT
cdr3_aa: CAWRGRGTGELFF

clone_size: many
v_call: TRBV7-3
d_call: NA
j_call: TRBJ1-1
cdr3_nt: TGTGCCAGCAGCCAAGGTAGCGGAACTGAAGCTTTCTTT
cdr3_aa: CASSQGSGTEAFF

clone_size: many
v_call: TRBV12-3/TRBV12-4
d_call: NA
j_call: TRBJ2-4
cdr3_nt: TGTGCCAGCAGAAGGTCCGGCCCCCTCCCAGTCTTC
cdr3_aa: CASRRSGPLPVF

clone_size: NA
v_call: TRBV28
d_call: NA
j_call: TRBJ2-5
cdr3_nt: TGTGCCAGCAGTCCGGGCGTCTTGGAGACCCAGTACTTC
cdr3_aa: CASSPGVLETQYF

clone_size: many
v_call: TRBV4-1
d_call: NA
j_call: TRBJ1-1
cdr3_nt: TGCGCCAGCAGCCAAGATTTCACGCCGGTGGAACCGGGTGAAGCTTTCTTT
cdr3_aa: CASSQDFTPVEPGEAFF

clone_size: many
v_call: TRBV20-1
d_call: TRBD2
j_call: TRBJ2-5
cdr3_nt: TGCAGTGCTAGAGTCCCGACTAGCGGTTTGGAGACCCAGTACTTC
cdr3_aa: CSARVPTSGLETQYF

clone_size: many
v_call: TRBV11-2
d_call: NA
j_call: TRBJ2-4
cdr3_nt: TGTGCCAGCAGAACCGGAAACATTCAGTACTTC
cdr3_aa: CASRTGNIQYF

clone_size: many
v_call: TRBV20-1
d_call: TRBD2
j_call: TRBJ2-4
cdr3_nt: TGCAGTGCCCGGAGCGGGGCTAGCGGGGACAAAAACATTCAGTACTTC
cdr3_aa: CSARSGASGDKNIQYF

clone_size: many
v_call: TRBV6-1
d_call: NA
j_call: TRBJ1-2
cdr3_nt: TGTGCCAGCACCCAGGGCCCAAATTTAAACTATGGCTACACCTTC
cdr3_aa: CASTQGPNLNYGYTF

clone_size: NA
v_call: TRBV20-1
d_call: NA
j_call: TRBJ2-7
cdr3_nt: TGCAGTGGGCAGGGGGGAGCGGGCTACGAGCAGTACTTC
cdr3_aa: CSGQGGAGYEQYF

clone_size: few
v_call: TRBV11-2
d_call: TRBD1
j_call: TRBJ1-1
cdr3_nt: TGTGCCAGCAGCTTAAACAGGGGTCCCTACACTGAAGCTTTCTTT
cdr3_aa: CASSLNRGPYTEAFF

clone_size: many
v_call: TRBV6-5
d_call: NA
j_call: TRBJ1-1
cdr3_nt: TGTGCCAGCAGTTACGTGAGAGGGAACACTGAAGCTTTCTTT
cdr3_aa: CASSYVRGNTEAFF

clone_size: many
v_call: TRBV6-2/TRBV6-3
d_call: NA
j_call: TRBJ2-2
cdr3_nt: TGTGCCATCCGGACCGACTTCACCGGGGAGCTGTTTTTT
cdr3_aa: CAIRTDFTGELFF

clone_size: NA
v_call: TRBV20-1
d_call: TRBD2
j_call: TRBJ2-5
cdr3_nt: TGCAGTGCTAGAAGCGGGGGGGCTGGGGAGACCCAGTACTTC
cdr3_aa: CSARSGGAGETQYF

clone_size: many
v_call: TRBV2
d_call: NA
j_call: TRBJ1-2
cdr3_nt: TGTGCCAGCATGCGGGACGTCTATGGCTACACCTTC
cdr3_aa: CASMRDVYGYTF

clone_size: NA
v_call: TRBV12-3/TRBV12-4
d_call: TRBD1
j_call: TRBJ1-1
cdr3_nt: TGTGCCAGCAGTTCTGGGACAGGAGCCGTTGAAGCTTTCTTT
cdr3_aa: CASSSGTGAVEAFF

clone_size: many
v_call: TRBV29-1
d_call: NA
j_call: TRBJ2-7
cdr3_nt: TGCAGCGTTGCGGGACACACCTACGAGCAGTACTTC
cdr3_aa: CSVAGHTYEQYF

clone_size: many
v_call: TRBV20-1
d_call: NA
j_call: TRBJ1-1
cdr3_nt: TGCAGTGCTAGGCCAGACATGAACACTGAAGCTTTCTTT
cdr3_aa: CSARPDMNTEAFF

clone_size: NA
v_call: TRBV27
d_call: TRBD1
j_call: TRBJ2-7
cdr3_nt: TGTGCCAGCAGTTTATTGGGACAGGGCTACGAGCAGTGCTTC
cdr3_aa: CASSLLGQGYEQCF